This TCR beta chain was sequenced for a study of T cell responses to AZD1222 COVID-19 vaccine. At the level of the study: Second-dose intervals near 4 or 12 weeks were combined.

Regarding the study as a whole: Only after the peak T cell response were repertoires sampled. The number of AZD1222 recipients seropositive at baseline was only five to seven.

Germline CDR1 MNHEY, CDR2 SVGAGI. This CDR3 comprises 14 residues. The V gene lost 0 bases and the J gene lost 3 bases, with 8 bases spanning the gap. Here immunoSEQ multiplex PCR was the method, and the copy in TCRdb shows in-frame clones only, minus some. The top ten clones hold approximately 8.5% of a sample with 95,000 to 150,000 clones, approximately 85% of them seen once. This clone was counted a single time. The antigen remains unidentified. This clonotype was obtained from an adult in good health. Sequenced here: peripheral blood, sampled on day 0 of AZD1222 vaccination. V is TRBV6-5 and J is TRBJ1-2; D gene unclear. Here the CDR3 reads CASSYSRRHYGYTF. DNA of the CDR3: TGTGCCAGCAGTTACTCCCGACGGCACTATGGCTACACCTTC.